Presented here are 25 T cell receptor beta chains from one specimen sequenced in a study of CD8 T cells in ankylosing spondylitis. TCRdb re-derived calls from the 5' RACE reads in MiXCR, one entry per CDR3 protein. Of 240,000 or so distinct CDR3 sequences listed, roughly 8.6% are singletons. The sample comprised blood, either unsorted or a sorted T cell fraction (not recorded which). The origin of the receptors is a male donor with ankylosing spondylitis or in good health (not recorded which).

This clonotype came up a few times. This chain joins TRBV4-3 and TRBJ1-2; maybe TRBD1 (5 bases). Germline CDR1 and CDR2: LGHNA and YSLEER. V was shortened by 0 bases and J by 3 bases, with 20 bases between the two germline ends. This CDR3 has 18 residues. The CDR3 DNA reads as TGCGCCAGCAGCCAAGATGACCGCAGGGCCCGGAGCGACTATGGCTACACCTTC. It yields the protein CASSQDDRRARSDYGYTF.

This clonotype was seen many times. This sequence joins TRBV15 and TRBJ1-4; unclear D gene. Trimming pared 5 bases from V and 4 bases from J, leaving 8 bases between. The CDR3 runs 13 residues. CDR1 is LNHNV and CDR2 is YYDKDF in the germline V gene (reference sequence). The DNA for the CDR3 is TGTGCCACCAGCGGCATTGATAATGAAAAACTGTTTTTT. This translates into CATSGIDNEKLFF.

This clonotype turned up a few times. The chain is built from TRBV7-9 and TRBJ1-2; 8 bases agree with TRBD1. Per germline, CDR1 SEHNR and CDR2 FQNEAQ (reference sequence). The ends lost 1 base at V and 4 bases at J; junction bases unmatched: 8. The length of the CDR3 is 16 residues. The CDR3 sequence is CASSLGWTGYFYGYTF. The CDR3 region has the DNA TGTGCCAGCAGCTTAGGGTGGACAGGGTACTTCTATGGCTACACCTTC.

This clonotype was seen at least ten times. The CDR3 DNA reads as TGCAGCGTTGAAGAACGTGGATCCCTAGCCAAAAACATTCAGTACTTC. Translating gives CSVEERGSLAKNIQYF. The chain combines TRBV29-1 with TRBJ2-4, with D uncertain. The germline V gene encodes CDR1 SQVTM and CDR2 ANQGSEA. The CDR3 covers 16 residues. Between the trimmed V and J ends, which lost 0 bases and 0 bases, there was a span of 12 bases.

This clonotype was detected ten times or more. The rearrangement joins TRBV5-1 to TRBJ1-2; tentative D call: TRBD1 (6 bases). CDR3 length: 12 amino acids. Trimming removed 7 bases at V and 8 bases at J, with 15 bases between. Germline V gene lookup returns CDR1 SGHRS and CDR2 YFSETQ. The CDR3 nucleotides read TGCGCCAGCGGAACGCGACAGGCCGGCTACACCTTC. Its protein product is CASGTRQAGYTF.

Many counts were recorded for this clonotype. Here the CDR3 DNA reads TGTGCCAGCAGTGAAACGGTCTTTCAATGGGAGTACTTC. The encoded protein is CASSETVFQWEYF. The V and J genes are TRBV6-1 and TRBJ2-7; D is uncertain. Germline CDR1 is MNHNS and CDR2 is SASEGT. This CDR3 spans 13 amino acids. V lost 2 bases to trimming and J lost 11 bases, with 16 bases between them.

The rearrangement joins TRBV7-9 to TRBJ1-2; 10 bases map to TRBD1. Germline V gene lookup returns CDR1 SEHNR and CDR2 FQNEAQ (reference sequence). The CDR3 has 15 residues. Germline trimming cut 3 bases from V and 8 bases from J; bases unmatched to any gene: 9. The CDR3 nucleotides are TGTGCCAGCAGCTTGGGACAGGGGACGTCTGGAGGCTACACCTTC. Translated, it gives CASSLGQGTSGGYTF.

The sample holds many counts of this clonotype. V gene TRBV7-2 combines with J gene TRBJ2-7; 12 positions agree with TRBD2. This CDR3 is built from 16 residues. V was pared by 3 bases and J by 0 bases, with 3 bases of the junction left unmatched. Germline-derived CDR1 and CDR2 are SGHTA and FQGNSA. For the CDR3, the DNA is TGTGCCAGCAGCTTCGGACTAGCGGGGCCCTCCTACGAGCAGTACTTC. It specifies CASSFGLAGPSYEQYF.

As to this clonotype: This clone may be a read error of a much larger clone one base away. The genes are TRBV5-1 and TRBJ1-2; possible D gene TRBD1, 6 bases. The germline gives CDR1 SGHRS, CDR2 YFSETQ. This CDR3 contains 15 residues. Trimming pared 3 bases from V and 3 bases from J, leaving 15 bases between. Here the CDR3 reads CASSYGRGAHYGYTF. The CDR3 bases are TGCGCCAGCAGCTACGGACGGGGGGCACACTATGGCTACACCTTC.

This clonotype appeared many times. The gene calls are TRBV10-3 and TRBJ2-1; D might be TRBD1 (5 bases). Trimming shortened V by 8 bases and J by 3 bases, and 17 bases separated the two germline ends. Germline V CDR1 and CDR2: ENHRY, SYGVKD. CDR3 size: 15 residues. Here the CDR3 DNA reads TGTGCCATCGCTGGCCGACAGACGCACTACAATGAGCAGTTCTTC. Protein: CAIAGRQTHYNEQFF.

In its sample, this clonotype was seen many times. The rearrangement uses TRBV5-4 and TRBJ2-4, with no clear D. Deletions cut 1 base from V and 7 bases from J, with 12 bases between. From germline, CDR1 is SGHNT and CDR2 YYREEE (reference sequence). The CDR3 contains 14 residues. The CDR3 loop is CASSLSRFDNIQYF. Written as DNA, the CDR3 is TGTGCCAGCAGCTTGAGCAGGTTTGATAACATTCAGTACTTC.

This clonotype was observed at least ten times. The rearrangement joins TRBV20-1 to TRBJ2-5; D remains unclear. The CDR3 is made up of 13 amino acids. In germline, CDR1 is DFQATT, CDR2 SNEGSKA (reference sequence). Deletions cut 6 bases from V and 4 bases from J, with 15 bases between. CDR3 nucleotides: TGCAGTGCCAAGATGGGTAGTGGAGAGACCCAGTACTTC. Encoded protein: CSAKMGSGETQYF.

This clonotype was seen many times. This rearrangement joins TRBV9 to TRBJ2-3; TRBD2 aligns across 7 bases. Germline V gene sequence: CDR1 SGDLS, CDR2 YYNGEE. CDR3 length equals 16 residues. Losses at the gene ends were 0 bases for V and 0 bases for J; bases not matched to a gene: 4. The CDR3 loop reads CASSVVGGGSTDTQYF. CDR3 in DNA: TGTGCCAGCAGCGTAGTTGGCGGGGGAAGCACAGATACGCAGTATTTT.

This clonotype was seen many times. This chain joins TRBV5-1 and TRBJ1-6, with 8 bases identical to TRBD1. J gave up 2 bases and V 4 bases, and 2 bases lay outside the gene matches. Germline CDR1 reads SGHRS; CDR2 reads YFSETQ. The CDR3 contains 15 residues. The CDR3 nucleotides read TGCGCCAGCAGCGGGACAGGCCCCTATAATTCACCCCTCCACTTT. It translates to CASSGTGPYNSPLHF.

This clonotype came up many times. V gene TRBV20-1 combines with J gene TRBJ2-2; D might be TRBD1 or TRBD2, each matching 5 bases. The CDR3 loop spans 20 amino acids. V lost 6 bases and J 0 bases, leaving 29 bases between the germline ends. Germline lookup yields CDR1 DFQATT and CDR2 SNEGSKA (reference sequence). CDR3 residues: CSAHKRGWGGQSPNTGELFF. In nucleotides, the CDR3 is TGCAGTGCCCACAAACGGGGTTGGGGCGGGCAAAGCCCGAACACCGGGGAGCTGTTTTTT.

This clonotype was seen many times. The CDR3 bases are TGCAGTGCTAGAGATCTCAGGAGGGGAGAGCAGTACTTC. This translates into CSARDLRRGEQYF. The gene calls are TRBV20-1 and TRBJ2-7; a weak D match, TRBD2 (6 bases). CDR1 and CDR2 from the germline V gene are DFQATT and SNEGSKA (reference sequence). V lost 0 bases and J 7 bases, leaving 13 bases between the germline ends. This CDR3 is built from 13 residues.

In its sample, this clonotype was seen many times. V gene TRBV4-1 combines with J gene TRBJ1-4; D gene uncertain. This CDR3 contains 14 residues. Per germline, CDR1 MGHRA and CDR2 YSYEKL. Trimming stripped 3 bases from V and 3 bases from J, with 8 bases between. The CDR3 loop reads CASSQGLANEKLFF. The CDR3 DNA sequence: TGCGCCAGCAGCCAGGGCCTCGCTAATGAAAAACTGTTTTTT.

The sample holds many counts of this clonotype. The V call is TRBV5-1, the J call TRBJ2-3; TRBD2 matches 9 bases. The CDR3 consists of 15 residues. Germline trimming cut 3 bases from V and 4 bases from J; bases unmatched to any gene: 6. The germline V gene has CDR1 SGHRS and CDR2 YFSETQ. The CDR3 nucleotides read TGCGCCAGCAGCTCCTCTGGACTAGCGTCAGATACGCAGTATTTT. Protein: CASSSSGLASDTQYF.

This clonotype was found many times. CDR3 loop: CAIRPGAEEAYGYTF. In nucleotides, the CDR3 is TGTGCCATCAGGCCGGGAGCCGAGGAGGCTTATGGCTACACCTTC. V is TRBV10-3 and J is TRBJ1-2, with no clear D. The germline CDR1 and CDR2 sequences are ENHRY and SYGVKD. The CDR3 has 15 amino acids. Trimming pared 6 bases from V and 5 bases from J, leaving 19 bases between.

The CDR3 reads CASSPGLAGGTQETQYF. DNA of the CDR3: TGTGCCAGCAGCCCGGGACTAGCGGGCGGGACACAAGAGACCCAGTACTTC. The chain combines TRBV4-2 with TRBJ2-5; 12 bases are shared with TRBD2. V gave up 4 bases and J gave up 2 bases; unmatched junction bases: 8. There are 17 residues in the CDR3. Per the germline V gene, CDR1 is LGHNA and CDR2 is YNFKEQ.

With respect to this clonotype: A read error is possible here, since a much larger clone lies one base away. V gene TRBV7-2 combines with J gene TRBJ2-4; 8 nucleotides line up with TRBD2. The germline CDR1 and CDR2 sequences are SGHTA and FQGNSA. This CDR3 has 14 residues. The CDR3 bases are TGTGCCAGCAGCTGGCGGGAGGCCAACAACATTCAGTACTTC. This translates into CASSWREANNIQYF.

This chain links TRBV3-1 with TRBJ2-7, with 11 positions matching TRBD2. This CDR3 region has 22 residues. The trim removed 4 bases at V and 0 bases at J, leaving 23 bases unmatched. Germline CDR1 is LGHDT and CDR2 is YNNKEL (reference sequence). CDR3 protein: CASSPPKGMPETSGVSSYEQYF. CDR3 nucleotide sequence: TGTGCCAGCAGCCCCCCCAAAGGAATGCCCGAGACTAGCGGGGTTAGCTCCTACGAGCAGTACTTC.

This clonotype was detected many times. This chain joins TRBV12-3 or TRBV12-4 and TRBJ2-5; weak D call: TRBD1 (7 bases). The CDR3 runs to 16 residues. Trimming pared 5 bases from V and 7 bases from J, leaving 23 bases between. CDR3 DNA: TGTGCCAGCAGTCCTAGAGTAGGGCAGGGGGGAGGGACCCAGTACTTC. Protein: CASSPRVGQGGGTQYF.

This clonotype appeared many times. The gene calls are TRBV4-3 and TRBJ2-3, with D hard to call. CDR3 size: 17 residues. Germline V lookup: CDR1 LGHNA, CDR2 YSLEER. V dropped 1 base and J dropped 6 bases, with 20 bases sitting between them. In DNA, the CDR3 is TGCGCCAGCAGCCAAGTCAGATCGGCCTCCTTGGCGGATACGCAGTATTTT. Translating it yields CASSQVRSASLADTQYF.

This clonotype was seen repeatedly, ten times or more. The chain is built from TRBV30 and TRBJ2-5, with D unresolved. Germline loops: CDR1 GTSNPN, CDR2 SVGIG (reference sequence). There are 14 residues in the CDR3. Between the trimmed V and J ends, which lost 2 bases and 1 base, there was a span of 11 bases. CDR3 sequence: CAWSSEWGQETQYF. CDR3 nucleotide sequence: TGTGCCTGGAGTTCCGAATGGGGCCAAGAGACCCAGTACTTC.